These T cell receptor beta chains were read from a single sample in a study of identical twins. MiXCR was run by TCRdb on the 5' RACE reads, yielding one entry per CDR3 protein. The sample has around 1.7 million distinct CDR3 sequences, less than 35% seen once; the top ten hold approximately 0.29%. Source material: cord blood. The origin of the receptors is a newborn girl in good health. The CDR3 runs from the conserved cysteine through the conserved F or W. D genes are given only for firm matches. Part of the rows lack a size; the others show once, few, many or a class for expanded clones.

d_gene,v_gene,j_gene,abundance,CDR3aa,CDR3nt
.,TRBV2,TRBJ1-5,.,CASSVREIDQPQHF,TGTGCCAGCAGTGTCAGGGAAATCGATCAGCCCCAGCATTTT
.,TRBV9,TRBJ2-4,.,CASSVADLGIQYF,TGTGCCAGCAGCGTCGCGGACCTGGGCATTCAGTACTTC
.,TRBV6-1,TRBJ1-2,.,CASSERPGLYGYTF,TGTGCCAGCAGTGAACGTCCAGGGCTCTATGGCTACACCTTC
.,TRBV3-1,TRBJ1-1,.,CASSQQIKNTEAFF,TGTGCCAGCAGCCAACAGATCAAGAACACTGAAGCTTTCTTT
TRBD1,TRBV6-6,TRBJ2-7,few,CASSYSLTGGEQYF,TGTGCCAGCAGTTACTCGCTGACAGGGGGCGAGCAGTACTTC
TRBD2,TRBV20-1,TRBJ2-3,.,CSVTSGSVDTQYF,TGCAGCGTTACTAGCGGGAGTGTAGATACGCAGTATTTT
.,TRBV6-6,TRBJ2-7,.,CASSYPQGPYEQYF,TGTGCCAGCAGTTACCCACAGGGCCCCTACGAGCAGTACTTC
.,TRBV2,TRBJ2-2,.,CASSEGNSGELFF,TGTGCCAGCAGTGAAGGGAATAGTGGGGAGCTGTTTTTT
.,TRBV3-1,TRBJ1-1,.,CASSQAYGPGAEAFF,TGTGCCAGCAGCCAAGCTTACGGGCCCGGAGCTGAAGCTTTCTTT
TRBD2,TRBV28,TRBJ2-1,.,CASSLVRLAGNLNEQFF,TGTGCCAGCAGTTTAGTAAGGCTAGCGGGAAACCTCAATGAGCAGTTCTTC
TRBD2,TRBV7-6,TRBJ2-3,few,CASSLVGLAVSTDTQYF,TGTGCCAGCAGCTTAGTGGGACTAGCGGTTAGCACAGATACGCAGTATTTT
.,TRBV11-2,TRBJ1-2,.,CASSLGWQRRNYGHTF,TGTGCCAGCAGCTTAGGTTGGCAGCGACGTAACTATGGCCACACCTTC
TRBD1,TRBV6-1,TRBJ1-2,.,CASSEVVAGGGYTF,TGTGCCAGCAGTGAAGTTGTGGCAGGGGGTGGCTACACCTTC
TRBD2,TRBV3-1,TRBJ2-5,.,CASSQGGSSSGQETQYF,TGTGCCAGCAGCCAAGGTGGATCTTCTAGCGGGCAAGAGACCCAGTACTTC
TRBD2,TRBV28,TRBJ2-7,few,CASSPPGLARYEQYF,TGTGCCAGCAGCCCCCCGGGACTAGCGCGCTACGAGCAGTACTTC
TRBD2,TRBV5-6,TRBJ2-5,.,CASRATSGLRTQYF,TGTGCCAGCAGAGCGACTAGCGGGCTTCGGACCCAGTACTTC
TRBD2,TRBV29-1,TRBJ2-1,.,CSVALPSGQQFF,TGCAGCGTTGCTTTGCCTAGCGGGCAGCAGTTCTTC
.,TRBV9,TRBJ1-2,few,CASSVAGTNYGYTF,TGTGCCAGCAGCGTAGCGGGGACTAACTATGGCTACACCTTC
.,TRBV27,TRBJ2-1,many,CASRGGGLYNEQFF,TGTGCCAGCAGGGGGGGCGGACTCTACAATGAGCAGTTCTTC
TRBD2,TRBV12-3/TRBV12-4,TRBJ2-1,few,CASSNGLAGEQFF,TGTGCCAGCAGCAACGGACTAGCGGGTGAGCAGTTCTTC
TRBD1,TRBV5-1,TRBJ2-7,.,CASSREPPTGGISYEQYF,TGCGCCAGCAGCCGAGAGCCCCCCACAGGGGGAATATCCTACGAGCAGTACTTC
TRBD2,TRBV13,TRBJ2-5,.,CASSARLADYYNEQYF,TGTGCCAGCAGCGCACGACTAGCGGATTATTACAATGAGCAGTACTTC
.,TRBV20-1,TRBJ1-5,few,CSARDWQGPANQPQHF,TGCAGTGCTAGAGATTGGCAGGGACCGGCCAATCAGCCCCAGCATTTT
.,TRBV7-2,TRBJ2-6,many,CASSLVSSGANVLTF,TGTGCCAGCAGCTTAGTGAGCTCTGGGGCCAACGTCCTGACTTTC